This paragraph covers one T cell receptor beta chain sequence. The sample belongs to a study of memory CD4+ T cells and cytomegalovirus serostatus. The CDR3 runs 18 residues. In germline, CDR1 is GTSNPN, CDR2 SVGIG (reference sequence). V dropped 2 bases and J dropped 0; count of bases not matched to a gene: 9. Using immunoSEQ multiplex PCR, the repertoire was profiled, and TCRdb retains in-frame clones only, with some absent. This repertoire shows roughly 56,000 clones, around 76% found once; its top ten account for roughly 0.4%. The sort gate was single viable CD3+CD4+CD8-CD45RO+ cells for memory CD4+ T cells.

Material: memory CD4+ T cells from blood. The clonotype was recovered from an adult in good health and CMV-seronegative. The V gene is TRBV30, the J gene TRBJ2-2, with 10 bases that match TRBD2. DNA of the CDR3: TGTGCCTGGAGTCGTAGATCTAGCGGGGGCACGAACACCGGGGAGCTGTTTTTT. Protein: CAWSRRSSGGTNTGELFF. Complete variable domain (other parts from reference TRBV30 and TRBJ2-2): SQTIHQWPATLVQPVGSPLSLECTVEGTSNPNLYWYRQAAGRGLQLLFYSVGIGQISSEVPQNLSASRPQDRQFILSSKKLLLSDSGFYLCAWSRRSSGGTNTGELFFGEGSRLTVL.